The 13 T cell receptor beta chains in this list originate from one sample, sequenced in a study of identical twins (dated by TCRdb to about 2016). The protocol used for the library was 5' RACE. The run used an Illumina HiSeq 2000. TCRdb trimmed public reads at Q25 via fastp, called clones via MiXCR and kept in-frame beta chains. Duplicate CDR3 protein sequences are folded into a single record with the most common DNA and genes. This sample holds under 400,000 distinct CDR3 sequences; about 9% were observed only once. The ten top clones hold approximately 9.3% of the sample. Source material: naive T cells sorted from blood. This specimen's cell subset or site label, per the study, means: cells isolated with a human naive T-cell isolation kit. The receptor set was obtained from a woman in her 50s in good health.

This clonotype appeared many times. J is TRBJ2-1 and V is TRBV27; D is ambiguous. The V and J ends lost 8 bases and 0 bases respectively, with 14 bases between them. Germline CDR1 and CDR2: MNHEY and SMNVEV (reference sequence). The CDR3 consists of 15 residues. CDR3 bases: TGTGCCAGCCGCTTTTTGGAGAGCTCCTACAATGAGCAGTTCTTC. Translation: CASRFLESSYNEQFF.

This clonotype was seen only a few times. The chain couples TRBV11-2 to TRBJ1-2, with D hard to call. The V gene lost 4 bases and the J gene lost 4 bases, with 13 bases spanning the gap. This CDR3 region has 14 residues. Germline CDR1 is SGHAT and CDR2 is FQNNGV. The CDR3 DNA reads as TGTGCCAGCAGCTCCCCTTGGGATACCTATGGCTACACCTTC. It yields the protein CASSSPWDTYGYTF. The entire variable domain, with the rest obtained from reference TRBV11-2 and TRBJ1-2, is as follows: EAGVAQSPRYKIIEKRQSVAFWCNPISGHATLYWYQQILGQGPKLLIQFQNNGVVDDSQLPKDRFSAERLKGVDSTLKIQPAKLEDSAVYLCASSSPWDTYGYTFGSGTRLTVV.

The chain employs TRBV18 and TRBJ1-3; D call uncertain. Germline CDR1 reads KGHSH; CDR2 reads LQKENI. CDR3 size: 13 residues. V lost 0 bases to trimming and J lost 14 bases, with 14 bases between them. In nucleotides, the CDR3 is TGTGCCAGCTCACCACCGCCGGGTATGGTCGTATATTTT. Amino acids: CASSPPPGMVVYF.

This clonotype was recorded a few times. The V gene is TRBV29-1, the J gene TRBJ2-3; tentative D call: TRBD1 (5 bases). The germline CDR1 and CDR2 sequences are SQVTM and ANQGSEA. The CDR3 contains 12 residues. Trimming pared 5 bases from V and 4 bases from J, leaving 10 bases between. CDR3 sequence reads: CSVSAGPDTQYF. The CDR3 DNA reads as TGCAGCGTTTCAGCAGGGCCAGATACGCAGTATTTT.

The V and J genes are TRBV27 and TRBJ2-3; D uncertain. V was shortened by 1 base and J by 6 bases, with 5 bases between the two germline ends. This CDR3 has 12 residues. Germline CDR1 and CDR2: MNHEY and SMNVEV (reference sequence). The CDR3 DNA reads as TGTGCCAGCAGTTTATTAATCGATACGCAGTATTTT. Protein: CASSLLIDTQYF.

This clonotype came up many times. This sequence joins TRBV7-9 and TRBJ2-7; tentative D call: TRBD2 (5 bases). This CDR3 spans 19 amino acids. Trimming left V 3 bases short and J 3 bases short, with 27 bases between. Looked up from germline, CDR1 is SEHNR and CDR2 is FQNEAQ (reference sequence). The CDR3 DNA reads TGTGCCAGCAGCTTTCCCCGGGATGAACAGACAATCAAATACTACGAGCAGTACTTC. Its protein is CASSFPRDEQTIKYYEQYF.

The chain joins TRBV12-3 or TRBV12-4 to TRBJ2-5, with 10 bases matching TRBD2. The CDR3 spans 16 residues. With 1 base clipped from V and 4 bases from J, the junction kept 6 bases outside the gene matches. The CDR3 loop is CASSLGVGTSAETQYF. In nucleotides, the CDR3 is TGTGCCAGCAGTTTAGGGGTCGGGACTAGCGCAGAGACCCAGTACTTC.

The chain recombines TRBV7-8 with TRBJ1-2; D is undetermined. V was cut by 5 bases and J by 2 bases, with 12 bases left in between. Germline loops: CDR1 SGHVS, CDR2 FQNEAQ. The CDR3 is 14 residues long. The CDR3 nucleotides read TGTGCCAGCAGCCTCAGAAGAGACAACTATGGCTACACCTTC. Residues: CASSLRRDNYGYTF.

DNA of the CDR3: TGTGCCAGCAGTGAAGGTCCGTCGTGGTCACCCCTCCACTTT. This encodes CASSEGPSWSPLHF. The gene calls are TRBV2 and TRBJ1-6; D is undetermined. The V end was cut by 1 base, the J end by 10 bases, with 11 bases between. Germline values: CDR1 SNHLY, CDR2 FYNNEI. The CDR3 runs to 14 residues.

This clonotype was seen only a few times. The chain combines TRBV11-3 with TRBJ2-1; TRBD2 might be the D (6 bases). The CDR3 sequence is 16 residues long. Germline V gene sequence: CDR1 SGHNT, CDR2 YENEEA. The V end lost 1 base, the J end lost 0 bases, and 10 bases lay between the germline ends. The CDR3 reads CASSLVSSVSYNEQFF. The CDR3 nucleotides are TGTGCCAGCAGCTTAGTCTCTAGCGTCTCCTACAATGAGCAGTTCTTC.

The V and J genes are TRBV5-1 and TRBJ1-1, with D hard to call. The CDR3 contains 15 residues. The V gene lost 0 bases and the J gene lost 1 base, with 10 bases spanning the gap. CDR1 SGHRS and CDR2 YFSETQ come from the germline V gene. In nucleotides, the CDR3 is TGCGCCAGCAGCTTGGCCGGGGTGCGGAACACTGAAGCTTTCTTT. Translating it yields CASSLAGVRNTEAFF.

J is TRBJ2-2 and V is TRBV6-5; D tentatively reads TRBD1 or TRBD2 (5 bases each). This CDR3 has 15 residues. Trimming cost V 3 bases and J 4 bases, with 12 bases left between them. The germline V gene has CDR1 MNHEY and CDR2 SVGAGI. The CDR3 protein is CASSYRGSSTGELFF. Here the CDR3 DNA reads TGTGCCAGCAGTTATCGGGGCAGCAGCACCGGGGAGCTGTTTTTT.

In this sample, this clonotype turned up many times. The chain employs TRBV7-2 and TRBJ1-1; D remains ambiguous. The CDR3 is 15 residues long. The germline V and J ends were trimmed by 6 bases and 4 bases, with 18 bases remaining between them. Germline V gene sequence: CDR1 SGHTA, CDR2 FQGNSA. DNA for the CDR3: TGTGCCAGCAGTCGCCGGGGAGGGTTAAGCACTGAAGCTTTCTTT. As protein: CASSRRGGLSTEAFF.